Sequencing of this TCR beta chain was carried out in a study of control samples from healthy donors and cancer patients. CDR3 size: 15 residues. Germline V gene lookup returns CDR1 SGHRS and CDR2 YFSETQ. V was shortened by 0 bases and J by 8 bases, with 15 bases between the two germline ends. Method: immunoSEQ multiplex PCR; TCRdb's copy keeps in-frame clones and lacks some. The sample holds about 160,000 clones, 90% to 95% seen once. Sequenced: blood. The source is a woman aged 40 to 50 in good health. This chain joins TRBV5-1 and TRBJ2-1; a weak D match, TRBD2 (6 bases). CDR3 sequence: CASSLEGPGVYEQFF. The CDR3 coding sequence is TGCGCCAGCAGCTTGGAGGGCCCGGGGGTTTATGAGCAGTTCTTC.